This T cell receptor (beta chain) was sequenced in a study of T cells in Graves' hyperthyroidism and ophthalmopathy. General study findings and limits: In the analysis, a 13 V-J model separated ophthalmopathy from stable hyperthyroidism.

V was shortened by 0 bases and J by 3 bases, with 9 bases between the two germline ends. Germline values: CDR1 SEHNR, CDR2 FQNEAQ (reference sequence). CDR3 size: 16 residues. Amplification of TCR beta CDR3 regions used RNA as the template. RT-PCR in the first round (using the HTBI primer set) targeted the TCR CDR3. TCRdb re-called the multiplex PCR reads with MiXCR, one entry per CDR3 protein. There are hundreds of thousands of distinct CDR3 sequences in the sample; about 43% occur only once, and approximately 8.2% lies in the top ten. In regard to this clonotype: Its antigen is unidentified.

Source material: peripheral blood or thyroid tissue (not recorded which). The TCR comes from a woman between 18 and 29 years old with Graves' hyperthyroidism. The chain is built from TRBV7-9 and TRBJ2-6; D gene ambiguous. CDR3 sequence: CASSLAANYGANVLTF. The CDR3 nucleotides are TGTGCCAGCAGCTTAGCGGCTAACTATGGGGCCAACGTCCTGACTTTC.